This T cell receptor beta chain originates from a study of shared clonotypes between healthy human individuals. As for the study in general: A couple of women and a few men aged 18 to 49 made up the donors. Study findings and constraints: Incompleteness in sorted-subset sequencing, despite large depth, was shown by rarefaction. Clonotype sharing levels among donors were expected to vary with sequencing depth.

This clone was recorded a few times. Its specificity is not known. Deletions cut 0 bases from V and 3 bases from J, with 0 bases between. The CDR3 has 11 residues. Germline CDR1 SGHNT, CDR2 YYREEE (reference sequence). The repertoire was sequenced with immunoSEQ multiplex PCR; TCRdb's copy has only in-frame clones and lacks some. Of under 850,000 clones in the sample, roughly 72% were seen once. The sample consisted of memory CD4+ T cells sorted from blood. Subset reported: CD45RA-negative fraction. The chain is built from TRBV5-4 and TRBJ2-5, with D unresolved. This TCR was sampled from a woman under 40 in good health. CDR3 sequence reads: CASSLEETQYF. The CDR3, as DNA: TGTGCCAGCAGCTTGGAAGAGACCCAGTACTTC. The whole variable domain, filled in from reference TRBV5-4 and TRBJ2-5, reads ETGVTQSPTHLIKTRGQQVTLRCSSQSGHNTVSWYQQALGQGPQFIFQYYREEENGRGNFPPRFSGLQFPNYSSELNVNALELDDSALYLCASSLEETQYFGPGTRLLVL.